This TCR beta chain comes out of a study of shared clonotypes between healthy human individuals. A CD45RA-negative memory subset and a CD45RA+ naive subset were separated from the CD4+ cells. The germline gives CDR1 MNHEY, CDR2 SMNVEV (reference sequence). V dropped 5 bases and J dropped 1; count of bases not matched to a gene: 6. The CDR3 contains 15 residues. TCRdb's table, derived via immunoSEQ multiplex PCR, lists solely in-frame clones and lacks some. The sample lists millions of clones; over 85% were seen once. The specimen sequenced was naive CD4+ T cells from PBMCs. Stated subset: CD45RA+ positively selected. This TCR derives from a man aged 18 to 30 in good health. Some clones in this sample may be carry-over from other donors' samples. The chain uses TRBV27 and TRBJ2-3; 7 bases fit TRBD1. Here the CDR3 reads CASSTFDRGTDTQYF. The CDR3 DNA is TGTGCCAGCAGTACCTTTGACAGGGGCACAGATACGCAGTATTTT.